One sample yielded the 22 T cell receptor beta chains listed below, sequenced in a study of T cell responses to AZD1222 COVID-19 vaccine. This table comes from immunoSEQ multiplex PCR, and its TCRdb copy is limited to in-frame clones, with some not included. The profile shows 100,000 to 120,000 clones, approximately 90% of them singletons. The source material was peripheral blood, sampled 28 days after the second AZD1222 dose. The receptors were sampled from an adult who received the AZD1222 COVID-19 vaccine.

The gene calls are TRBV9 and TRBJ2-5; TRBD2 agrees at 9 bases. V shed 3 bases, J shed 0 bases, and the junction held 3 bases outside the gene matches. The CDR3 consists of 15 residues. Germline V gene data show CDR1 as SGDLS and CDR2 as YYNGEE. As DNA, the CDR3 is TGTGCCAGCAGCGGACTAGCGGCGTACCAAGAGACCCAGTACTTC. Protein product: CASSGLAAYQETQYF.

The chain carries TRBV9 and TRBJ2-1, with 9 bases aligning to TRBD2. From germline, CDR1 is SGDLS and CDR2 YYNGEE. The CDR3 is 15 residues long. The trim removed 2 bases at V and 4 bases at J, leaving 4 bases unmatched. In DNA, the CDR3 is TGTGCCAGCAGCGTCGGCGGGGGGGATTACAATGAGCAGTTCTTC. It codes for CASSVGGGDYNEQFF.

This clone was seen a handful of times. The chain links TRBV5-1 to TRBJ2-2, with D unresolved. Trimming left V 0 bases short and J 8 bases short, with 8 bases between. CDR1 is SGHRS and CDR2 is YFSETQ in the germline V gene. The CDR3 sequence is 13 residues long. The CDR3 sequence is CASSLDPGGELFF. The CDR3 DNA is TGCGCCAGCAGCTTGGACCCCGGGGGGGAGCTGTTTTTT.

The V and J genes are TRBV6-5 and TRBJ2-1; TRBD2 matches 13 bases. The V gene end was trimmed by 6 bases and the J gene end by 7 bases; junction bases not matched to a gene: 6. Germline-derived CDR1 and CDR2 are MNHEY and SVGAGI. The CDR3 totals 15 residues. The CDR3 DNA sequence: TGTGCCAGCAGCCCCGGGACTAGCGGGATTAATGAGCAGTTCTTC. Encoded protein: CASSPGTSGINEQFF.

CDR3 sequence reads: CASSLSRWGQGMYEQYF. DNA of the CDR3: TGTGCCAGCAGCTTATCCCGGTGGGGCCAGGGGATGTACGAGCAGTACTTC. This chain joins TRBV7-9 and TRBJ2-7; D is possibly TRBD1 (6 bases). This CDR3 is built from 17 residues. Trimming removed 2 bases at V and 4 bases at J, with 21 bases between. The V gene's germline CDR1 is SEHNR and CDR2 FQNEAQ (reference sequence).

V is TRBV5-6 and J is TRBJ1-1; D unresolved. Germline CDR1 reads SGHDT; CDR2 reads YYEEEE. V was shortened by 4 bases and J by 6 bases, with 22 bases between the two germline ends. This CDR3 is 16 amino acids long. CDR3 loop: CASSLDNGPHEAEAFF. In nucleotides, the CDR3 is TGTGCCAGCAGCCTCGACAATGGGCCACACGAAGCTGAAGCTTTCTTT.

The rearrangement joins TRBV6-4 to TRBJ2-7, with 10 bases lining up with TRBD1. V lost 5 bases, J lost 4 bases, and 2 bases stayed unmatched. The CDR3 sequence is 13 residues long. Germline-derived CDR1 and CDR2 are MRHNA and SNTAGT. CDR3 in DNA: TGTGCCAGCAGTTGGGGACAGGGGTACGAGCAGTACTTC. It codes for CASSWGQGYEQYF.

The chain is built from TRBV19 and TRBJ2-7, with 9 nucleotides matching TRBD1. J lost 11 bases, V lost 5 bases, and 7 bases had no gene match. Germline V gene sequence: CDR1 LNHDA, CDR2 SQIVND (reference sequence). The CDR3 spans 12 residues. The DNA for the CDR3 is TGTGCCAGTAGTCCTGGGGACAGGGAGGAGTACTTC. The encoded protein is CASSPGDREEYF.

The rearrangement uses TRBV6-5 and TRBJ1-1, with D hard to call. From germline, CDR1 is MNHEY and CDR2 SVGAGI. CDR3 size: 15 residues. The V end lost 0 bases, the J end lost 4 bases, and 12 bases lay between the germline ends. CDR3 DNA sequence: TGTGCCAGCAGTTACTCCCTCGGGGTAGGCACTGAAGCTTTCTTT. This encodes CASSYSLGVGTEAFF.

This chain uses TRBV7-3 with TRBJ1-5; D may be TRBD1 (5 bases). This CDR3 is built from 14 residues. Germline V gene lookup returns CDR1 SGHTA and CDR2 FQGTGA. V dropped 5 bases and J dropped 11 bases, with 19 bases sitting between them. The CDR3 nucleotides are TGTGCCAGCAGCAAAAAGGAGGGGTCCGTGACCCAGCATTTT. Protein sequence: CASSKKEGSVTQHF.

This rearrangement joins TRBV18 to TRBJ2-1, with a possible D match to TRBD2 (6 bases). CDR1 is KGHSH, CDR2 LQKENI, per germline. Deletions cut 2 bases from V and 0 bases from J, with 11 bases between. The CDR3 sequence is 16 residues long. CDR3 in DNA: TGTGCCAGCTCACCAGCCTCGCGGGGCTCCTACAATGAGCAGTTCTTC. Its protein is CASSPASRGSYNEQFF.

J is TRBJ1-5 and V is TRBV10-1; D gene uncertain. The V gene's germline CDR1 is WNHNN and CDR2 SYGVQD (reference sequence). The CDR3 sequence is 13 residues long. Trimming stripped 3 bases from V and 6 bases from J, with 9 bases between. CDR3 sequence reads: CASSDRSGQPQHF. The CDR3 DNA reads TGCGCCAGCAGTGACCGATCCGGTCAGCCCCAGCATTTT.

The V and J genes are TRBV19 and TRBJ1-5; D may be TRBD1 (5 bases). Germline assignment: CDR1 LNHDA and CDR2 SQIVND (reference sequence). The V gene lost 3 bases and the J gene lost 5 bases, with 14 bases spanning the gap. The CDR3 has 15 amino acids. In DNA form, the CDR3 reads TGTGCCAGTAGTATCATCCAGGGTATAGATCAGCCCCAGCATTTT. It encodes CASSIIQGIDQPQHF. The whole variable domain, remainder taken from reference TRBV19 and TRBJ1-5, is DGGITQSPKYLFRKEGQNVTLSCEQNLNHDAMYWYRQDPGQGLRLIYYSQIVNDFQKGDIAEGYSVSREKKESFPLTVTSAQKNPTAFYLCASSIIQGIDQPQHFGDGTRLSIL.

For the CDR3, the DNA is TGTGCCTGGAAGCCGACAGGGGGCAGAGGGACTGAAGCTTTCTTT. Translated: CAWKPTGGRGTEAFF. The V call is TRBV30, the J call TRBJ1-1; 10 bases are a match to TRBD1. Losses at the gene ends were 4 bases for V and 5 bases for J; bases not matched to a gene: 10. The CDR3 is made up of 15 amino acids. Germline V gene sequence: CDR1 GTSNPN, CDR2 SVGIG (reference sequence).

The chain uses TRBV28 and TRBJ1-3; no clear D gene. The CDR3 sequence is 13 residues long. From germline, CDR1 is MDHEN and CDR2 SYDVKM. V dropped 8 bases and J dropped 4 bases, with 12 bases sitting between them. CDR3 coding DNA: TGTGCCAGCGGGAGGATGGGCGGAAACACCATATATTTT. It translates to CASGRMGGNTIYF.

The CDR3 loop reads CASNRDFSPLHF. For the CDR3, the DNA is TGTGCCAGCAACCGGGACTTTTCACCCCTCCACTTT. The chain employs TRBV25-1 and TRBJ1-6, with D possibly matching TRBD1 (5 bases). Per the germline V gene, CDR1 is MGHDK and CDR2 is SYGVNS. The V and J ends lost 7 bases and 9 bases respectively, with 10 bases between them. The CDR3 runs to 12 residues.

This rearrangement joins TRBV7-9 to TRBJ1-5; maybe TRBD1 (5 bases). The CDR3 loop spans 13 amino acids. Trimming pared 4 bases from V and 4 bases from J, leaving 8 bases between. Per germline, CDR1 SEHNR and CDR2 FQNEAQ (reference sequence). Here the CDR3 reads CASSYGANQPQHF. CDR3 sequence (DNA): TGTGCCAGCAGCTACGGGGCGAATCAGCCCCAGCATTTT.

This clone was counted once. V and J are TRBV10-3 and TRBJ1-4; 7 bases align to TRBD1. The CDR3 length is 15 residues. Germline V gives CDR1 ENHRY, CDR2 SYGVKD. The ends lost 2 bases at V and 5 bases at J; junction bases unmatched: 5. The CDR3 loop reads CAISEGQVKNEKLFF. The CDR3 DNA is TGTGCCATCAGTGAGGGACAGGTTAAAAATGAAAAACTGTTTTTT.

The chain uses TRBV4-1 and TRBJ1-2, with D perhaps TRBD1 (5 bases). This CDR3 comprises 15 residues. CDR1 MGHRA and CDR2 YSYEKL come from the germline V gene. Trimming removed 0 bases from V and 0 bases from J, with 8 bases in between. The CDR3 spells CASSQEWGSNYGYTF. The CDR3, as DNA: TGCGCCAGCAGCCAAGAGTGGGGCTCTAACTATGGCTACACCTTC.

This chain uses TRBV20-1 with TRBJ1-5, with TRBD1 matching 7 bases. The ends lost 3 bases at V and 11 bases at J; junction bases unmatched: 19. CDR1 is DFQATT and CDR2 is SNEGSKA in the germline V gene (reference sequence). The CDR3 is 16 amino acids. The CDR3 is CSASIMYGDRDVSQHF. CDR3 nucleotides: TGCAGTGCTAGTATTATGTACGGAGACAGGGATGTGTCCCAGCATTTT.

This clone was counted once. The V and J genes are TRBV2 and TRBJ2-5, with 12 bases matching TRBD2. The CDR3 length is 13 residues. Germline CDR1 and CDR2: SNHLY and FYNNEI. With 6 bases clipped from V and 5 bases from J, the junction kept 1 base outside the gene matches. CDR3 DNA sequence: TGTGCCAGCAGACTAGCGGGAGGCGAGACCCAGTACTTC. Its translation: CASRLAGGETQYF.

The genes are TRBV10-3 and TRBJ2-7; D is possibly TRBD1 (6 bases). CDR1 is ENHRY and CDR2 is SYGVKD in the germline V gene. V shed 4 bases and J shed 0 bases, with 13 bases lying between them. The CDR3 consists of 15 residues. For the CDR3, the DNA is TGTGCCATCAGTGTGACAACGGACAGCTCCTACGAGCAGTACTTC. This sequence encodes CAISVTTDSSYEQYF.